This T cell receptor (beta chain) appears in the sequencing data of a study of Tregs in tolerant kidney transplant recipients. Mixed chimerism was transient after nonmyeloablative marrow transplants from related graft donors. Unstimulated Tregs (CD4+CD25+CD127-) and CD4+CD25- non-Tregs were sorted from PBMCs. The data were produced by immunoSEQ multiplex PCR, yet TCRdb's version contains in-frame clones alone and is incomplete. The repertoire table contains some 15,000 clones. The germline CDR1 and CDR2 sequences are SGHDT and YYEEEE. This CDR3 has 14 residues. Study-wide results and limits: Nucleotide sequences could not be compared across some patients' samples due to primer changes. Few patients were studied, so findings need validation in larger groups.

In the case of this clone: No antigen is known for it. One end of the junction does not line up with germline, which may come from a read error. The sequence runs out 3 residues before the end of the CDR3; the remainder is reconstructed from the germline J gene.

The receptor comes from a human patient who received a combined kidney and bone marrow transplant. Certain T cells may be donor cells from the graft. The specimen was CD8+ T cells from blood (PBMCs), collected 6 months after the transplant. This chain links TRBV5-6 with TRBJ2-7, with 9 bases lining up with TRBD2. CDR3 DNA, as far as it was read: TGTGTCAGCAGCTTGACTAGCGGTTACTACGAG. This sequence encodes CVSSLTSGYYE. The whole CDR3 protein reads CVSSLTSGYYEQYF.